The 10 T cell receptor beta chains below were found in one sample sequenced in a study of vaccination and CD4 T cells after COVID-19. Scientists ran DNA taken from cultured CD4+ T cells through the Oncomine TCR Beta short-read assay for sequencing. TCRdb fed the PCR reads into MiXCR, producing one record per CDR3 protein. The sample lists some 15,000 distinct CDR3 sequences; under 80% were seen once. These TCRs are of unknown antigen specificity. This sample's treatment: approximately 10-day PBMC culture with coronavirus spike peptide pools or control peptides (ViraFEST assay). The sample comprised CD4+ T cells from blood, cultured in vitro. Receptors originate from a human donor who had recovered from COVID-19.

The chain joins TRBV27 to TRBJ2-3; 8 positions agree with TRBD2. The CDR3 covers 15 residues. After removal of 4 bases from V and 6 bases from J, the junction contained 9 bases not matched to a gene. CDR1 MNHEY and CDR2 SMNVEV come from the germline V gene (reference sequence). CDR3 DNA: TGTGCCAGCAGTTCCTCACCACTAGCGGCGGATACGCAGTATTTT. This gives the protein CASSSSPLAADTQYF.

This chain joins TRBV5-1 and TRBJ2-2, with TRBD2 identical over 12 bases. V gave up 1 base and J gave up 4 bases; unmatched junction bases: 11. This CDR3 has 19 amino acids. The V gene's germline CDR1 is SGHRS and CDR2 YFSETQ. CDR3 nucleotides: TGCGCCAGCAGCTTGCTAGGACTAGCGGGACAGGTTGCCACCGGGGAGCTGTTTTTT. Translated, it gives CASSLLGLAGQVATGELFF.

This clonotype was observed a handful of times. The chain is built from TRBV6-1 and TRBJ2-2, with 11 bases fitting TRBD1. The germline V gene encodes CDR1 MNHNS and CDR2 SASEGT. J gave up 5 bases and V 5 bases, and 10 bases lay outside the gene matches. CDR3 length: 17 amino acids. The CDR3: CASSPDGQGAQTGELFF. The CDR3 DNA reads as TGTGCCAGCAGTCCGGATGGACAGGGGGCGCAAACCGGGGAGCTGTTTTTT.

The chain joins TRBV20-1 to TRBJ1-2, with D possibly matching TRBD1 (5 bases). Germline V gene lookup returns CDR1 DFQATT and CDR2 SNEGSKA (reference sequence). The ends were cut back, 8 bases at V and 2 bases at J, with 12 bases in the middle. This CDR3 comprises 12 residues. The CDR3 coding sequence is TGCAGTCCCCTAAGGGGCAACTATGGCTACACCTTC. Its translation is CSPLRGNYGYTF.

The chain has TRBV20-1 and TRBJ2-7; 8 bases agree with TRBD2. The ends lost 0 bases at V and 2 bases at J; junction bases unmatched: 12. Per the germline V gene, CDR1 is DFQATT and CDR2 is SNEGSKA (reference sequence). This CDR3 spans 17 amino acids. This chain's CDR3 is CSARDPSGPTLPYEQYF. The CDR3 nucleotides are TGCAGTGCTAGAGATCCTAGCGGGCCGACCTTACCCTACGAGCAGTACTTC.

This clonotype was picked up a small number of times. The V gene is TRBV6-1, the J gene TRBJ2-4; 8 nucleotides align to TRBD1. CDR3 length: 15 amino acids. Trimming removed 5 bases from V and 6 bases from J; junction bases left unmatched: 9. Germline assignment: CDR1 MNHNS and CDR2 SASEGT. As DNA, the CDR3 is TGTGCCAGCAGTACGACAGGGGTAGGAGGAAACATTCAGTACTTC. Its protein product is CASSTTGVGGNIQYF.

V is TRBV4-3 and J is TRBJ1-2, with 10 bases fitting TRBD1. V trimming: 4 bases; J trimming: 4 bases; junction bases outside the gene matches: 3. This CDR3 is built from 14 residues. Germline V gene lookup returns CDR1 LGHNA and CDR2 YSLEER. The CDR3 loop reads CASSPGDRGYGYTF. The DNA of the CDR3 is TGCGCCAGCAGCCCCGGGGACAGGGGCTATGGCTACACCTTC.

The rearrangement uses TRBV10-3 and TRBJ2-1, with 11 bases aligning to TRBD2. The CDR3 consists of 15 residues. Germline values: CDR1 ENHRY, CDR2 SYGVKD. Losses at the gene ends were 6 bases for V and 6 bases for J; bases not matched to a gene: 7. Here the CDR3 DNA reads TGTGCCATCAGGGCCGGGACTAGCGGCTTCAATGAGCAGTTCTTC. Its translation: CAIRAGTSGFNEQFF.

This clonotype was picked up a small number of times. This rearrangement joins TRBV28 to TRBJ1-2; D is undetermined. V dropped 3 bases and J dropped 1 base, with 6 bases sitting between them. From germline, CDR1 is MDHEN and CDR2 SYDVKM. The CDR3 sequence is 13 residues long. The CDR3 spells CASSFHNNYGYTF. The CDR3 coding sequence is TGTGCCAGCAGTTTCCACAATAACTATGGCTACACCTTC.

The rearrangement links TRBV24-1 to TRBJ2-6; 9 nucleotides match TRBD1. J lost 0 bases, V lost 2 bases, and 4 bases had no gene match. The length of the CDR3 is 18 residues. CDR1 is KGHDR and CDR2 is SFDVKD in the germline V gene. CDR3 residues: CATSDWRTGASGANVLTF. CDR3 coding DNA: TGTGCCACCAGTGATTGGAGGACAGGGGCCTCTGGGGCCAACGTCCTGACTTTC.